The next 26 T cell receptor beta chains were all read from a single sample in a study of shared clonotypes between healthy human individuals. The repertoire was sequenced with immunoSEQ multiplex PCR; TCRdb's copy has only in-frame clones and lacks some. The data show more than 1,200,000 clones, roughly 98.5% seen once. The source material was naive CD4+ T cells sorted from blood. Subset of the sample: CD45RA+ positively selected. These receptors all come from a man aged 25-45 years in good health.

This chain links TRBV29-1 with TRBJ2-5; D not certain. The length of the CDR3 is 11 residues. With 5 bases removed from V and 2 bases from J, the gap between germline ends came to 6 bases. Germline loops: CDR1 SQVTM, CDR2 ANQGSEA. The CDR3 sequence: CSVSVQETQYF. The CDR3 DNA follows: TGCAGCGTTTCTGTGCAAGAGACCCAGTACTTC.

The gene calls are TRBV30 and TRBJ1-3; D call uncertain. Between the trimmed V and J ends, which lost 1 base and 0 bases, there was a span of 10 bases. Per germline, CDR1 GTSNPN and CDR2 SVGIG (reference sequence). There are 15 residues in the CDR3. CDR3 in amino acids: CAWSDRAHSGNTIYF. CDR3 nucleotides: TGTGCCTGGAGTGACCGGGCCCACTCTGGAAACACCATATATTTT.

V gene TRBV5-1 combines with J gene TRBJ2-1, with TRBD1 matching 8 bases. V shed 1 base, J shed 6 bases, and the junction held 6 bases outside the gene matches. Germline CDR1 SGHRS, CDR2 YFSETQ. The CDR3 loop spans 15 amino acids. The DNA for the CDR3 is TGCGCCAGCAGCTTGCGACAGGGGAGTACCAATGAGCAGTTCTTC. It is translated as CASSLRQGSTNEQFF.

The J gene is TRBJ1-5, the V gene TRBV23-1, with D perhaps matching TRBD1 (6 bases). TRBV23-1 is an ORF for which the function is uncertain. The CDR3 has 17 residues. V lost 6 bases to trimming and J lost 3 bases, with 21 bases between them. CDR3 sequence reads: CASRAPMEGGPNQPQHF. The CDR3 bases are TGCGCCAGCAGGGCCCCGATGGAGGGGGGGCCCAATCAGCCCCAGCATTTT.

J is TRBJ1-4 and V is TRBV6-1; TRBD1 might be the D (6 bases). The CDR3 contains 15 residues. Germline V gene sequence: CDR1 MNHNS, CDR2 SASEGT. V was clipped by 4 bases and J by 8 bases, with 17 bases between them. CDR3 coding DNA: TGTGCCAGCAGTGTAACAGGGTTGGCAGGCGAAAAACTGTTTTTT. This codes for CASSVTGLAGEKLFF.

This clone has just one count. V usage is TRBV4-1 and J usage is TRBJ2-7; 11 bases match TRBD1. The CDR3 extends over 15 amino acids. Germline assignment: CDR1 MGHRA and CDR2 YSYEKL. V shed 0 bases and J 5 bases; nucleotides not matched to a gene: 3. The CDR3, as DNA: TGCGCCAGCAGCCAAGATTGGGGACAGGGGGACGAGCAGTACTTC. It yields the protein CASSQDWGQGDEQYF.

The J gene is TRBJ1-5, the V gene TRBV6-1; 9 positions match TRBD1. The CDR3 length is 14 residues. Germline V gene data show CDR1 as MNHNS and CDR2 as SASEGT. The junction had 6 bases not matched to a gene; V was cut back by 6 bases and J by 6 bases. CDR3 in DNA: TGTGCCAGCAGAGGGACAGGGAATCGTCAGCCCCAGCATTTT. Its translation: CASRGTGNRQPQHF.

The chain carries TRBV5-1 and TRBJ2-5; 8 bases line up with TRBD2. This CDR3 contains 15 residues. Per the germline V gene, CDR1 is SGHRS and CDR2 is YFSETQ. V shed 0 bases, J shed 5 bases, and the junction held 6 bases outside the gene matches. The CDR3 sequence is CASSLGLAREETQYF. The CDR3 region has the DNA TGCGCCAGCAGCTTGGGACTAGCGAGGGAGGAGACCCAGTACTTC.

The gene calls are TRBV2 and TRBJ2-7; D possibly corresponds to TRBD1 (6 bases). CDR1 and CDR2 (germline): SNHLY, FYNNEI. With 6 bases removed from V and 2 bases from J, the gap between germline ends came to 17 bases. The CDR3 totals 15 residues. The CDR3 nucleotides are TGTGCCAGCAGCAACCAGGGGAACCCGCCCTACGAGCAGTACTTC. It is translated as CASSNQGNPPYEQYF.

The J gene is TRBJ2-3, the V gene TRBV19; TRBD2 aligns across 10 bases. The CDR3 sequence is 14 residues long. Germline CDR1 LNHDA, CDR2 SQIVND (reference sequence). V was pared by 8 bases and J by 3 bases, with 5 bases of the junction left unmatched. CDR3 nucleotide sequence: TGTGCCAGTGGCTTAGCGGGAGGTACAGATACGCAGTATTTT. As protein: CASGLAGGTDTQYF.

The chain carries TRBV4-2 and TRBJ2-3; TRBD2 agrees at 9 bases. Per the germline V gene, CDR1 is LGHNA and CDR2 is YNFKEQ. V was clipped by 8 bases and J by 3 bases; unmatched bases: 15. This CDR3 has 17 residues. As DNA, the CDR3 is TGTGCCAGCGGCCCCGCGCGTACAGCGGGAGGAACAGATACGCAGTATTTT. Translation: CASGPARTAGGTDTQYF.

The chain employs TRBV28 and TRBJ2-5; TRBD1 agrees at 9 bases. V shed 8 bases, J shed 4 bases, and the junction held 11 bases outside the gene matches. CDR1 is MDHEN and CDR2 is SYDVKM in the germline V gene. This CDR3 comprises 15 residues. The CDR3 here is CASGSGTGIVETQYF. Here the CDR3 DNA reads TGTGCCAGCGGATCCGGGACAGGGATCGTAGAGACCCAGTACTTC.

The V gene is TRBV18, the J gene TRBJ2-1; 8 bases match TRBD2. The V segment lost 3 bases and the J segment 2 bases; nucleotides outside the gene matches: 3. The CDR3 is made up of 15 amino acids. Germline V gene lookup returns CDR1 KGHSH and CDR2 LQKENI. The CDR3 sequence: CASSPSSGPYNEQFF. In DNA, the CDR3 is TGTGCCAGCTCACCGTCTAGCGGGCCCTACAATGAGCAGTTCTTC.

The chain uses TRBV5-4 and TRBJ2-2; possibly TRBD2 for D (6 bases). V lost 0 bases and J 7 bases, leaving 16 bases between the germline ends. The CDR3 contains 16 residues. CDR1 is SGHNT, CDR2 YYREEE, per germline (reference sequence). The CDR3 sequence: CASSLGAPGAGGELFF. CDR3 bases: TGTGCCAGCAGCTTGGGGGCCCCCGGAGCGGGCGGGGAGCTGTTTTTT.

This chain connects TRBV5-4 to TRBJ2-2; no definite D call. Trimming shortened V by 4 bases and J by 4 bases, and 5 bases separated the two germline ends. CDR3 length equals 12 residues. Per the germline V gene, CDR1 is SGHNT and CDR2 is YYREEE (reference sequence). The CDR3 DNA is TGTGCCAGCAGCGTCGCCACCGGGGAGCTGTTTTTT. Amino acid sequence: CASSVATGELFF.

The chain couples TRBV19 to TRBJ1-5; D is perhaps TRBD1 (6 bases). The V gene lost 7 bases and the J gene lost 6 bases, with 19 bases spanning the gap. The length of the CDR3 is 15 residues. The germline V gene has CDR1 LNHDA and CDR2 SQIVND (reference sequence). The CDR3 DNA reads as TGTGCCAGTACCCCCCCGGGGGGCGAGAGTCAGCCCCAGCATTTT. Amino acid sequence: CASTPPGGESQPQHF.

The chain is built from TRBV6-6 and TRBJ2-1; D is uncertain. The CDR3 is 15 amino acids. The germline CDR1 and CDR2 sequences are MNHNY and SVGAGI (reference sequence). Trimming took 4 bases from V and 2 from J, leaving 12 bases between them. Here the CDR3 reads CASSSPNPAYNEQFF. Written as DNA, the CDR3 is TGTGCCAGCAGTTCTCCAAACCCCGCCTACAATGAGCAGTTCTTC.

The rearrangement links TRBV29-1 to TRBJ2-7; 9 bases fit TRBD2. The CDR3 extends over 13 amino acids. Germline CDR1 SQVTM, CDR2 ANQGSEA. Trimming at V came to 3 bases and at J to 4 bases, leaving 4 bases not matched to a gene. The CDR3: CSVEVSGSYEQYF. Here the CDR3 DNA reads TGCAGCGTTGAGGTTAGCGGGAGTTACGAGCAGTACTTC.

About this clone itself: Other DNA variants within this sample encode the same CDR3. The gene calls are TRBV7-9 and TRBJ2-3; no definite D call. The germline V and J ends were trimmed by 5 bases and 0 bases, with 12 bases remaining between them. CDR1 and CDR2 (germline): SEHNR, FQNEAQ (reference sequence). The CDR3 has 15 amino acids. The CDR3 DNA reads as TGTGCCAGCAGCCTCGGTCAGACTAGCACAGATACGCAGTATTTT. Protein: CASSLGQTSTDTQYF.

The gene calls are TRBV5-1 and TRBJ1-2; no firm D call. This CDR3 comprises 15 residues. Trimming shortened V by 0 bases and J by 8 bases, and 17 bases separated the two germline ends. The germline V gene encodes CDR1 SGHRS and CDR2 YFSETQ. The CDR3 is CASSLGGGLARGYTF. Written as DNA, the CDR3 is TGCGCCAGCAGCTTGGGGGGAGGGCTCGCTCGCGGCTACACCTTC.

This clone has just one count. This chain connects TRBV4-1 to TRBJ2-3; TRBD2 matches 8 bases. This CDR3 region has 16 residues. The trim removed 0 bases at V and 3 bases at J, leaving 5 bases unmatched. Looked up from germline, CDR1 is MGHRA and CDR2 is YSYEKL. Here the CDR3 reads CASSQERLAITDTQYF. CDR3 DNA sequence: TGCGCCAGCAGCCAAGAGCGACTAGCGATAACAGATACGCAGTATTTT.

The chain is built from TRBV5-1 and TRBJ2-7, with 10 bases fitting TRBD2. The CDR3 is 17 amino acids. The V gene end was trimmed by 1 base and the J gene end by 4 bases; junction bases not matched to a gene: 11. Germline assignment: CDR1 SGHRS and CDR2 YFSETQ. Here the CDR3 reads CASSLSRSLAGDYEQYF. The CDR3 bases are TGCGCCAGCAGCTTGAGTAGATCGCTAGCGGGAGATTACGAGCAGTACTTC.

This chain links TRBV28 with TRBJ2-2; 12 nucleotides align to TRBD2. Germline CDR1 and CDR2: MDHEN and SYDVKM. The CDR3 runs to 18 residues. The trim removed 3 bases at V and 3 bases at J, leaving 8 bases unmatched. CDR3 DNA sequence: TGTGCCAGCAGTTTTAGAACTAGCGGGAGGTCCTACACCGGGGAGCTGTTTTTT. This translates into CASSFRTSGRSYTGELFF.

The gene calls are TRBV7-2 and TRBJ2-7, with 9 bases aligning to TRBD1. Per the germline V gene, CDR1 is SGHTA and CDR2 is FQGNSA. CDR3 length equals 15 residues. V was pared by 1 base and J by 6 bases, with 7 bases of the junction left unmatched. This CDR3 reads CASSLGGTGTSEQYF. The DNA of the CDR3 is TGTGCCAGCAGCTTAGGGGGGACAGGGACTTCCGAGCAGTACTTC.

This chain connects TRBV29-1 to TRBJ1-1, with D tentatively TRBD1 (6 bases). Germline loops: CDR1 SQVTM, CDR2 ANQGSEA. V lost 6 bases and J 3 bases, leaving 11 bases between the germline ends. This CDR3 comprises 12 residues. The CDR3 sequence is CSVAGDHTEAFF. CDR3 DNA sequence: TGCAGCGTGGCAGGGGATCACACTGAAGCTTTCTTT.

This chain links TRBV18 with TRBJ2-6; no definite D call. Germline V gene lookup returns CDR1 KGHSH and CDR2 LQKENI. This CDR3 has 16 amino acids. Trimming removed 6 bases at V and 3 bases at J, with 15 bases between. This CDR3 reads CASSQDLVSGANVLTF. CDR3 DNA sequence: TGTGCCAGCTCCCAAGACCTTGTTAGTGGGGCCAACGTCCTGACTTTC.